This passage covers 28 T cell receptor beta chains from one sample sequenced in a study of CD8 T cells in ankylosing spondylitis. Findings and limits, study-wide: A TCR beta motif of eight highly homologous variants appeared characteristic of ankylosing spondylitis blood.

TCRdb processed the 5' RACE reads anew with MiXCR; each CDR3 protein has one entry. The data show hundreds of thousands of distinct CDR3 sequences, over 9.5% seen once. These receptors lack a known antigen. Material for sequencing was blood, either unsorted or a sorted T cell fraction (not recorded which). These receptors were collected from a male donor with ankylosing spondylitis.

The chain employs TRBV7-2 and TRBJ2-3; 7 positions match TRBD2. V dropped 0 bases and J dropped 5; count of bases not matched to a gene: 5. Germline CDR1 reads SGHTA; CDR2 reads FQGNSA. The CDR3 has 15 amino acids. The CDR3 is CASSLALASGDTQYF. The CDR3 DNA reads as TGTGCCAGCAGCTTAGCGTTGGCTAGCGGAGATACGCAGTATTTT. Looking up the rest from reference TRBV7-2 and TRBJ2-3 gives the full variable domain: GAGVSQSPSNKVTEKGKDVELRCDPISGHTALYWYRQSLGQGLEFLIYFQGNSAPDKSGLPSDRFSAERTGGSVSTLTIQRTQQEDSAVYLCASSLALASGDTQYFGPGTRLTVL.

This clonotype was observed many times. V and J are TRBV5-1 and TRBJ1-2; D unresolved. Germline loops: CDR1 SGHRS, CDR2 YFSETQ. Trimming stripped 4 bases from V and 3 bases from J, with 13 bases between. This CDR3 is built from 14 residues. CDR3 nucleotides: TGCGCCAGCAGCCAGAACACTGAGGACTATGGCTACACCTTC. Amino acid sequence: CASSQNTEDYGYTF.

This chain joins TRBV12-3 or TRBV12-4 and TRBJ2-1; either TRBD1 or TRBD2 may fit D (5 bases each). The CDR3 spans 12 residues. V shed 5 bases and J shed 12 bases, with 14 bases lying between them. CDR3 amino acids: CASSPMGRRQFF. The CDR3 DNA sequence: TGTGCCAGCAGTCCAATGGGACGAAGGCAGTTCTTC.

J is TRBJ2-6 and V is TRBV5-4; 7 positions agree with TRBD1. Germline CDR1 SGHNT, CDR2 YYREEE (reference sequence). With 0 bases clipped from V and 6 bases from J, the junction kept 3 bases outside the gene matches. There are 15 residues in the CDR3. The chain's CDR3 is CASSLEGAQANVLTF. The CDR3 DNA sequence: TGTGCCAGCAGCTTGGAGGGGGCCCAGGCCAACGTCCTGACTTTC.

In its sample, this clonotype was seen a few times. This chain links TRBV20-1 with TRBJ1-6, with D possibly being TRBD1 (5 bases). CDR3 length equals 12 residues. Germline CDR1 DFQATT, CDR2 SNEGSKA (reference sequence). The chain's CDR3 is CRVAGIDSPLHF. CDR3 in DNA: TGCAGAGTGGCAGGGATTGACTCACCCCTCCACTTT.

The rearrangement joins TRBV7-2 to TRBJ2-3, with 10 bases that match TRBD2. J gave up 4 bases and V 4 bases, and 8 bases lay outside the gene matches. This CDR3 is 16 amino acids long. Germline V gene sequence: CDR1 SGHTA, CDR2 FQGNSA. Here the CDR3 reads CASSSRALAGADTQYF. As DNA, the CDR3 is TGTGCCAGCAGCTCCCGGGCGCTAGCGGGAGCAGATACGCAGTATTTT.

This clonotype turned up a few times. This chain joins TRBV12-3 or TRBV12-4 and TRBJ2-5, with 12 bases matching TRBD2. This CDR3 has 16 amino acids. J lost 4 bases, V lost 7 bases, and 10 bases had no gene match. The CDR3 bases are TGTGCCAGCACCGTAGGACTAGCGGGGTCAAGAGAGACCCAGTACTTC. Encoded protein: CASTVGLAGSRETQYF.

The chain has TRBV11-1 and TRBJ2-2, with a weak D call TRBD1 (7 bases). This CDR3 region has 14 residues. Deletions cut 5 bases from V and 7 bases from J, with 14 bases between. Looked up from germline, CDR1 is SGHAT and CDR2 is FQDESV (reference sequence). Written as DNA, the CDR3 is TGTGCCAGCAGCCGCAGGGGGGAACTCGGGGAGCTGTTTTTT. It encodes CASSRRGELGELFF. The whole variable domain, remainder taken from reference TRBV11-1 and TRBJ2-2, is EAEVAQSPRYKITEKSQAVAFWCDPISGHATLYWYRQILGQGPELLVQFQDESVVDDSQLPKDRFSAERLKGVDSTLKIQPAELGDSAMYLCASSRRGELGELFFGEGSRLTVL.

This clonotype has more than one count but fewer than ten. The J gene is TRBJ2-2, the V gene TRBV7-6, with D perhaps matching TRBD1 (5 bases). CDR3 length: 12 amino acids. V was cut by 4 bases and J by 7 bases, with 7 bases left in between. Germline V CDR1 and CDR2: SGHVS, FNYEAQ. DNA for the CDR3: TGTGCCAGCAGCTCAGGGTTCGGGGAGCTGTTTTTT. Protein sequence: CASSSGFGELFF.

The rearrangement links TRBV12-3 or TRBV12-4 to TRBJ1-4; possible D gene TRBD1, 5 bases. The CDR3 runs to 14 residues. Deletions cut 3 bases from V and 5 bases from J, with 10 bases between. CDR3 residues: CASSFGQLNEKLFF. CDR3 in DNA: TGTGCCAGCAGTTTCGGACAACTCAATGAAAAACTGTTTTTT.

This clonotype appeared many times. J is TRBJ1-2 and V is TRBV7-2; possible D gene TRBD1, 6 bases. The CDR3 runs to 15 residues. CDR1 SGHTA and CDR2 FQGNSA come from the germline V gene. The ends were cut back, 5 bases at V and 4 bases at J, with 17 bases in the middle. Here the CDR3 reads CASSHRTVLGYGYTF. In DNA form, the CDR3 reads TGTGCCAGCAGCCACAGGACAGTACTAGGCTATGGCTACACCTTC.

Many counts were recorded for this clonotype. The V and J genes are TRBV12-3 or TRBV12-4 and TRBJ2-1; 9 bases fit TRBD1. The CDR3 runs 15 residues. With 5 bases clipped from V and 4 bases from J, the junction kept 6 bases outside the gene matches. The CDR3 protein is CASSPGQGRYNEQFF. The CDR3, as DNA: TGTGCCAGCAGTCCGGGACAGGGACGGTACAATGAGCAGTTCTTC.

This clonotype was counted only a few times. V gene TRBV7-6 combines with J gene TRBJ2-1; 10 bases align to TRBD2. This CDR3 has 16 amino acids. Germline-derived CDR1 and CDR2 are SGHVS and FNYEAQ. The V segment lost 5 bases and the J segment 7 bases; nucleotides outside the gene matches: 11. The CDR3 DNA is TGTGCCAGCAGCCTCGTAGGAGCGGGAGGGCCGAATGAGCAGTTCTTC. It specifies CASSLVGAGGPNEQFF.

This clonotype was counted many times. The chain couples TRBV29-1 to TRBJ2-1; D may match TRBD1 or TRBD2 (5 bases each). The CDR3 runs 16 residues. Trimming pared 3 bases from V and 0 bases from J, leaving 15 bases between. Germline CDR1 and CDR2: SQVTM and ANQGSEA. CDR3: CSVDWGRRSSYNEQFF. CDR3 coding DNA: TGCAGCGTTGATTGGGGGAGAAGAAGCTCCTACAATGAGCAGTTCTTC.

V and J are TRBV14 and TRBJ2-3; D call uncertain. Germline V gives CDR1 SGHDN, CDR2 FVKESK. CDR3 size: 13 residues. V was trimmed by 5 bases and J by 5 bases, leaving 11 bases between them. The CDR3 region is CASSSPPRDTQYF. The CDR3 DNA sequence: TGTGCCAGCAGCTCGCCCCCGAGAGATACGCAGTATTTT.

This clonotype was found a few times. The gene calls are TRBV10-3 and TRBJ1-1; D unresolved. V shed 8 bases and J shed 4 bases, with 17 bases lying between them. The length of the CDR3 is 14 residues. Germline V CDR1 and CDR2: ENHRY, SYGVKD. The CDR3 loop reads CAIEPTLRGTEAFF. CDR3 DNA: TGTGCCATCGAACCCACACTACGGGGCACTGAAGCTTTCTTT.

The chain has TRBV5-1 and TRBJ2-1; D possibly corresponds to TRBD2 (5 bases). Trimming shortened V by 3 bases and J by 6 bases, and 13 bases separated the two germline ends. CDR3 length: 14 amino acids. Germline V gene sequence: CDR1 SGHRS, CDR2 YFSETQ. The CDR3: CASSSTTPPNEQFF. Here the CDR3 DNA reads TGCGCCAGCAGCTCGACTACCCCCCCCAATGAGCAGTTCTTC.

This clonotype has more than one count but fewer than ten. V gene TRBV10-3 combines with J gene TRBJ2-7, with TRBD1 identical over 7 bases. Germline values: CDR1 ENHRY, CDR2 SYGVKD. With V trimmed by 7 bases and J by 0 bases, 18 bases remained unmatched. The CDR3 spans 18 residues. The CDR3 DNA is TGTGCCATCAAACCGTCGAAAAAAGGGACAGAGAGCTCCTACGAGCAGTACTTC. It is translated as CAIKPSKKGTESSYEQYF.

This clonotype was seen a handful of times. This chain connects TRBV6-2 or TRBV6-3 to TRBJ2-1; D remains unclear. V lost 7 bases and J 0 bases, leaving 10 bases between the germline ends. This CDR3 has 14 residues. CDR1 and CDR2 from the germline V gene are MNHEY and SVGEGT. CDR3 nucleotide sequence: TGTGCCAGCACTTCGGTGAGCTCCTACAATGAGCAGTTCTTC. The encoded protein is CASTSVSSYNEQFF.

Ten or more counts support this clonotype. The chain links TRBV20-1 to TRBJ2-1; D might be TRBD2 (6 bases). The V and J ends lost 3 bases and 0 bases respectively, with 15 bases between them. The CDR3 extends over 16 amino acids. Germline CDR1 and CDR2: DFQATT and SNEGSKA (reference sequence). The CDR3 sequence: CSARMGGPSSYNEQFF. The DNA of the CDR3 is TGCAGTGCTAGGATGGGGGGTCCTAGCTCCTACAATGAGCAGTTCTTC.

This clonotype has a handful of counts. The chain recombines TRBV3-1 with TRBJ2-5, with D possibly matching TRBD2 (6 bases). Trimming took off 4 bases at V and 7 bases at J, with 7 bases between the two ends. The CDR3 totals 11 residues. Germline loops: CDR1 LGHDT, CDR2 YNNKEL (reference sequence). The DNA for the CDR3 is TGTGCCAGCAGCCGGAGGGGGACCCAGTACTTC. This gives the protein CASSRRGTQYF.

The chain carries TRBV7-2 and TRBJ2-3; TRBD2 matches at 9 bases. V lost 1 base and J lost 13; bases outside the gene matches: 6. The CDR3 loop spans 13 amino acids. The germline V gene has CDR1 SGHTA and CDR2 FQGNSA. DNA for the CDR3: TGTGCCAGCAGCTTAGAGGTAGCGGGAGACAAGTATTTT. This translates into CASSLEVAGDKYF. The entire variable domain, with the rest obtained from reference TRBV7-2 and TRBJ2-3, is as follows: GAGVSQSPSNKVTEKGKDVELRCDPISGHTALYWYRQSLGQGLEFLIYFQGNSAPDKSGLPSDRFSAERTGGSVSTLTIQRTQQEDSAVYLCASSLEVAGDKYFGPGTRLTVL.

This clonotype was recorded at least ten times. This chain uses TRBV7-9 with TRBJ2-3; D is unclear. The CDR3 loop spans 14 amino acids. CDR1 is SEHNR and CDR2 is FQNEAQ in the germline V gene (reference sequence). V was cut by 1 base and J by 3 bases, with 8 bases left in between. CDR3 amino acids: CASSLGAQTDTQYF. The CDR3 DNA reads TGTGCCAGCAGCTTAGGGGCGCAAACAGATACGCAGTATTTT.

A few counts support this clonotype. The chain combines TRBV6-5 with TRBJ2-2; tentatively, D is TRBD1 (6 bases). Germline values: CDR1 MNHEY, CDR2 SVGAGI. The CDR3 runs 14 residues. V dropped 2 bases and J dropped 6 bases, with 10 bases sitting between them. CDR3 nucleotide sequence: TGTGCCAGCAGTTACCTACAGGGAGCCGGGGAGCTGTTTTTT. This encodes CASSYLQGAGELFF.

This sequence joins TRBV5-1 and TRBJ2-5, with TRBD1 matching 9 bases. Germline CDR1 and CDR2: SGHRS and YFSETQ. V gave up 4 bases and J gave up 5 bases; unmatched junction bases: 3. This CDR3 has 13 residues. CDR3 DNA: TGCGCCAGCAGCGGGACAGGGATGGAGACCCAGTACTTC. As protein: CASSGTGMETQYF.

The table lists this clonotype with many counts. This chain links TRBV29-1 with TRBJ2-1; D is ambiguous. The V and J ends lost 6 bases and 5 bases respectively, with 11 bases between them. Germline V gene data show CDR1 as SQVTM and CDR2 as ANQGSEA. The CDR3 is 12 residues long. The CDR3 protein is CSVLGQDNEQFF. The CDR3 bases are TGCAGCGTCCTGGGCCAGGACAATGAGCAGTTCTTC.

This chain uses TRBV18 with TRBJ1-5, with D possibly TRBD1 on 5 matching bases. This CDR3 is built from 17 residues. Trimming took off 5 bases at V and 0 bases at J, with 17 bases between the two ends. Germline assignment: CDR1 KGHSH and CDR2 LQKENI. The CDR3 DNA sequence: TGTGCCAGCTCATCCCAACGGGGGGATTATAGCAATCAGCCCCAGCATTTT. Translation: CASSSQRGDYSNQPQHF.

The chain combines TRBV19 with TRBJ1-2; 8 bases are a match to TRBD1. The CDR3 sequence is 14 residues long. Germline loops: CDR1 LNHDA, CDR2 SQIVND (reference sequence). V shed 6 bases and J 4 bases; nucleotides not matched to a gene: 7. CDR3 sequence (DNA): TGTGCCAGTAGCGGACAGGGCGGGCCCTATGGCTACACCTTC. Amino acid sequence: CASSGQGGPYGYTF.